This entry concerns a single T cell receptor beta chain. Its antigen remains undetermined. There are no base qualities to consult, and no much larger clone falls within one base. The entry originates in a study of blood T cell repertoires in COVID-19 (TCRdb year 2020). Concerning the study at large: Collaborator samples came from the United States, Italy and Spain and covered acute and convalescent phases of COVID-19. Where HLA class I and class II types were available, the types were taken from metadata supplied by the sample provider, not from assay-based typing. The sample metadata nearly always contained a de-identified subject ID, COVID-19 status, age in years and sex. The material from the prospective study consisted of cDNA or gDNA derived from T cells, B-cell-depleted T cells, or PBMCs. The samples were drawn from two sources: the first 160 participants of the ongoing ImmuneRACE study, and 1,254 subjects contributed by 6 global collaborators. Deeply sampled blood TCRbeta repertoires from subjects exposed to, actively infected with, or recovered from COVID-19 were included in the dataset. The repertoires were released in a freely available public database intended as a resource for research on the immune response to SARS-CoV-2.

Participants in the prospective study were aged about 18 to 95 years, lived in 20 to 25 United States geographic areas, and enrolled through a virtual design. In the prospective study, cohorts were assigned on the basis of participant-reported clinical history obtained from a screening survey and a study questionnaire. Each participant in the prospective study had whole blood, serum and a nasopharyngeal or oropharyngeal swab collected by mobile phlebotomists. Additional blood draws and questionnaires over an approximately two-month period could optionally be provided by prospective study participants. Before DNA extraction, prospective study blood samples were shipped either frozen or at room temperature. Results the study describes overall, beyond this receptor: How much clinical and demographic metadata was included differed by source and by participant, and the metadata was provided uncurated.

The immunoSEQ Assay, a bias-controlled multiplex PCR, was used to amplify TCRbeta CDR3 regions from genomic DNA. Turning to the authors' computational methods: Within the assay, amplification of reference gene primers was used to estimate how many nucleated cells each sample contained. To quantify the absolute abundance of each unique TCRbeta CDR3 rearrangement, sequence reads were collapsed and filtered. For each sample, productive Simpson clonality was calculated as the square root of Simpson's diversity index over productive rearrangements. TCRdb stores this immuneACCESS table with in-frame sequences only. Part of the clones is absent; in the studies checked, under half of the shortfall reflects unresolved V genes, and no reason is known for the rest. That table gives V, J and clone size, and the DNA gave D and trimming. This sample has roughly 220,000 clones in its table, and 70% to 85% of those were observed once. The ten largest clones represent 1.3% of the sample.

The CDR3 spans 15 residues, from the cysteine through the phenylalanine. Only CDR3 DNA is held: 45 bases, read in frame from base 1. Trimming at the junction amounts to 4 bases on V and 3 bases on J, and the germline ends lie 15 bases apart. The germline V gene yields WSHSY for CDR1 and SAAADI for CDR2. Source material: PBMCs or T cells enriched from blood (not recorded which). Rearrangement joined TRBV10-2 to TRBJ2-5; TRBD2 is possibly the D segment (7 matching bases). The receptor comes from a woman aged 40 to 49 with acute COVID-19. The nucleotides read TGCGCCAGCAGTGTAGGGGGGGCCGTAAAAGAGACCCAGTACTTC. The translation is CASSVGGAVKETQYF.